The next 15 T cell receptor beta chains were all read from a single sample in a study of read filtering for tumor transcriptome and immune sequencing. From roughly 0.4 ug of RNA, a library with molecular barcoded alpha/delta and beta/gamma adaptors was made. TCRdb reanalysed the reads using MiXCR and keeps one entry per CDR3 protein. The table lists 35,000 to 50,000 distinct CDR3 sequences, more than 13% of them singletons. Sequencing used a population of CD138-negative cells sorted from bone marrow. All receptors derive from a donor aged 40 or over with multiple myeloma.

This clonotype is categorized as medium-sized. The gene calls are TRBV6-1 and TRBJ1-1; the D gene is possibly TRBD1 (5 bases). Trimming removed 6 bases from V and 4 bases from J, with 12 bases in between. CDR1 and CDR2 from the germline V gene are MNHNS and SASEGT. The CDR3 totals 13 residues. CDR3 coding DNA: TGTGCCAGCAGGGACACGAGAGGCACTGAAGCTTTCTTT. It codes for CASRDTRGTEAFF.

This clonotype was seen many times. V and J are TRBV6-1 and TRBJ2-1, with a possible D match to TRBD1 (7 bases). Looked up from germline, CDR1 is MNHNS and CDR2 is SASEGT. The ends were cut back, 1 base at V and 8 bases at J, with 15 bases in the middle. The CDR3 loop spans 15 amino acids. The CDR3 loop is CASSEGSQGGYEQFF. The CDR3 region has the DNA TGTGCCAGCAGTGAAGGATCGCAGGGGGGTTATGAGCAGTTCTTC.

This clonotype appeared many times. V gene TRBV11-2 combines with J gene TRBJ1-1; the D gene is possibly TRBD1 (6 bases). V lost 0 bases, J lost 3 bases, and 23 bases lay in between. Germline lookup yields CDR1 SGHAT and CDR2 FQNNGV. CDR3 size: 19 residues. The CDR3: CASSLDRGVRGASYTEAFF. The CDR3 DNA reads TGTGCCAGCAGCTTAGATCGGGGGGTTCGGGGGGCGTCATACACTGAAGCTTTCTTT.

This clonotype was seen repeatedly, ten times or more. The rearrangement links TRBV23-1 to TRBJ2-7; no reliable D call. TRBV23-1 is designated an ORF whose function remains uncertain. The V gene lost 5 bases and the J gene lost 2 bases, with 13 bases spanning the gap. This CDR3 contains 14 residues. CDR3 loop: CASSANVFAYEQYF. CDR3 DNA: TGCGCCAGCAGTGCCAACGTCTTCGCCTACGAGCAGTACTTC.

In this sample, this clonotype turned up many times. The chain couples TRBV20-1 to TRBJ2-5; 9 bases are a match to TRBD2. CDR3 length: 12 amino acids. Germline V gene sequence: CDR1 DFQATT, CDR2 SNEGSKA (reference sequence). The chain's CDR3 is CSVAGDRETQYF. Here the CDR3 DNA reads TGCAGCGTAGCGGGAGACAGGGAGACCCAGTACTTC.

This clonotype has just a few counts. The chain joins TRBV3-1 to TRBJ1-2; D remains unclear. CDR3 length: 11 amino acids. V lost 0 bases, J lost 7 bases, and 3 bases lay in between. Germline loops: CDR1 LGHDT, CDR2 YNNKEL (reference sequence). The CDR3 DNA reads TGTGCCAGCAGCCAAGATCGTGGCTACACCTTC. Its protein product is CASSQDRGYTF.

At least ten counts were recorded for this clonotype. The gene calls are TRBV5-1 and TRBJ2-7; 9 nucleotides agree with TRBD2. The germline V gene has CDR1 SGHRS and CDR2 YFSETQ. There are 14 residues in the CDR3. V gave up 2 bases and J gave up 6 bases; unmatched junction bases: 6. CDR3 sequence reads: CASSFRGGGVEQYF. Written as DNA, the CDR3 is TGCGCCAGCAGCTTTCGTGGCGGGGGGGTCGAGCAGTACTTC.

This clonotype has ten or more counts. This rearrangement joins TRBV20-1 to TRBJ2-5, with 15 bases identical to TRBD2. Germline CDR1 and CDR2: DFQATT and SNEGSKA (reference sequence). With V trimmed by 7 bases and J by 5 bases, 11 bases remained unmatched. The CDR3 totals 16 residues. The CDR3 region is CSVTTGTSGGRETQYF. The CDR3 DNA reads TGCAGTGTCACCACTGGGACTAGCGGGGGGAGGGAGACCCAGTACTTC.

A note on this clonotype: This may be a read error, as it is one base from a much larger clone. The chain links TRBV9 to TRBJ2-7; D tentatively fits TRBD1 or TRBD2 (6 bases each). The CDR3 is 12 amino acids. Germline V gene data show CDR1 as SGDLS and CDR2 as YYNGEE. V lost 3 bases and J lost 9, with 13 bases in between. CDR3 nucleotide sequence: TGTGCCAGCAGCGGAGGGGGGCACGGGCAGTACTTC. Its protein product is CASSGGGHGQYF. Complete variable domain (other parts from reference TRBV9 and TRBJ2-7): DSGVTQTPKHLITATGQRVTLRCSPRSGDLSVYWYQQSLDQGLQFLIQYYNGEERAKGNILERFSAQQFPDLHSELNLSSLELGDSALYFCASSGGGHGQYFGPGTRLTVT.

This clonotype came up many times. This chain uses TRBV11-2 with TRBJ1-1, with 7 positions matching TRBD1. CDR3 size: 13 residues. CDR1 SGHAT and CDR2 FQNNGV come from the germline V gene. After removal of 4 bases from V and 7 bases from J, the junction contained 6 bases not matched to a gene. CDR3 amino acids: CASSSPRDSEAFF. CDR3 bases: TGTGCCAGCAGCTCCCCCCGGGACAGTGAAGCTTTCTTT.

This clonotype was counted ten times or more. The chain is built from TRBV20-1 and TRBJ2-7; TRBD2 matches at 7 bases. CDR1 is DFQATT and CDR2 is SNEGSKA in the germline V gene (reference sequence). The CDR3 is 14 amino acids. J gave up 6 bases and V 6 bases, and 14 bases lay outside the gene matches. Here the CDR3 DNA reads TGCAGTGCAAGCGATTGGGGGGAGGGAAGCGAGCAGTACTTC. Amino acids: CSASDWGEGSEQYF.

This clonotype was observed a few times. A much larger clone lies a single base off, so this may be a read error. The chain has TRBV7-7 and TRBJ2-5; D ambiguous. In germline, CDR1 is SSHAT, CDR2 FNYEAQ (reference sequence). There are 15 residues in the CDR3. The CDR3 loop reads CASSHGQLFQETQYF. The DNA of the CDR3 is TGTGCTAGCAGCCACGGTCAGCTGTTCCAAGAGACCCAGTACTTC.

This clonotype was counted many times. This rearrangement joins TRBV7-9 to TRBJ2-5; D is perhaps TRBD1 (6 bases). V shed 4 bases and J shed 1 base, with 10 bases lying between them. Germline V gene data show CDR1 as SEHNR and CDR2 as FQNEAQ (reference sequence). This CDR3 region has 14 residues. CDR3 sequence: CASSSDRSQETQYF. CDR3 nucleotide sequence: TGTGCCAGCAGCTCAGACAGGAGCCAAGAGACCCAGTACTTC.

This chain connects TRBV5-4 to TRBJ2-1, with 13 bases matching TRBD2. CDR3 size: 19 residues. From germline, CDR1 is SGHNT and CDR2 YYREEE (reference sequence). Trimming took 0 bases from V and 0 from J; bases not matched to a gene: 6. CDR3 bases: TGTGCCAGCAGCTTGGGGACTAGCGGGGGCGCGAGCTCCTACAATGAGCAGTTCTTC. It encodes CASSLGTSGGASSYNEQFF.

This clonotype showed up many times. The CDR3 loop is CASSPQGLNTEAFF. The CDR3 DNA follows: TGCGCCAGCAGCCCACAGGGATTGAACACTGAAGCTTTCTTT. The V call is TRBV5-1, the J call TRBJ1-1; a weak D match, TRBD1 (6 bases). Germline V gene lookup returns CDR1 SGHRS and CDR2 YFSETQ. V was cut by 4 bases and J by 0 bases, with 10 bases left in between. This CDR3 spans 14 amino acids.